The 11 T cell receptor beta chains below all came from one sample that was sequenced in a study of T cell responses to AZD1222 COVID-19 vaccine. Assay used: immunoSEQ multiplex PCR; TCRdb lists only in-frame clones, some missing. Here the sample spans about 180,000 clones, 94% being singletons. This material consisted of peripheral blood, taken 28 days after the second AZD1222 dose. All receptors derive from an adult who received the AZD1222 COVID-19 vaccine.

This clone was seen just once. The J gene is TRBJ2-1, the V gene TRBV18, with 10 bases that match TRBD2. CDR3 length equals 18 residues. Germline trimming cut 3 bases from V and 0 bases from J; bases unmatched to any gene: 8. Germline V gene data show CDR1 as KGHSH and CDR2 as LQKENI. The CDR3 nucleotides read TGTGCCAGCTCACCTACCTCTCCTAGCGGGAGCTCCTACAATGAGCAGTTCTTC. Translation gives CASSPTSPSGSSYNEQFF.

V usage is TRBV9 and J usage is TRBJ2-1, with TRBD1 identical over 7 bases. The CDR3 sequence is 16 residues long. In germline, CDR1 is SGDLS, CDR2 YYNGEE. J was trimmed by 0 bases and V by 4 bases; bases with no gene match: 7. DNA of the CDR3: TGTGCCAGCAGCCCGACGTCAGGGGGCTCCTACAATGAGCAGTTCTTC. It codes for CASSPTSGGSYNEQFF.

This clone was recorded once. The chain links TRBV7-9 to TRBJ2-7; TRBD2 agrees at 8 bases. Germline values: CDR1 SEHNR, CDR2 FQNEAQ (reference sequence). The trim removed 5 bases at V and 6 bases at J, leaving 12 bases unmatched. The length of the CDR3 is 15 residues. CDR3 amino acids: CASSPLAALPSEQYF. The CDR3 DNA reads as TGTGCCAGCAGCCCACTAGCGGCCCTCCCCAGCGAGCAGTACTTC.

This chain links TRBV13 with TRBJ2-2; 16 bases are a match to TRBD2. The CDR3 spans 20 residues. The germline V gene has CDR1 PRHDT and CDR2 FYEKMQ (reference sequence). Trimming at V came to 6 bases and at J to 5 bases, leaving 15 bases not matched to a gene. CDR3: CASSQLDPGLAGGRTGELFF. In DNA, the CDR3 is TGTGCCAGCAGTCAGCTTGACCCGGGACTAGCGGGAGGGAGGACCGGGGAGCTGTTTTTT.

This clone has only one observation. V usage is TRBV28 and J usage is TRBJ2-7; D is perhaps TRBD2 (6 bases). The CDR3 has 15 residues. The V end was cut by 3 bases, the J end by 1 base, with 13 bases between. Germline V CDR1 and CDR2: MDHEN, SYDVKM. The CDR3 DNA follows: TGTGCCAGCAGTTTGGAATTGGGGGGTTCCTACGAGCAGTACTTC. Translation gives CASSLELGGSYEQYF.

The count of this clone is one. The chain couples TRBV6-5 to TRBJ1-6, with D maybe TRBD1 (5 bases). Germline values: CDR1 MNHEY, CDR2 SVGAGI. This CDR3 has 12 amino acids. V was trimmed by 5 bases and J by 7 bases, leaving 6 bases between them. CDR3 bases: TGTGCCAGCAGTAGACAGAATTCACCCCTCCACTTT. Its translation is CASSRQNSPLHF.

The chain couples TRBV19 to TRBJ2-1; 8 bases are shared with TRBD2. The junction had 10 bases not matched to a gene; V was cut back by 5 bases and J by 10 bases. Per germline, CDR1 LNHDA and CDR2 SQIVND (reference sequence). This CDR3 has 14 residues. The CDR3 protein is CASSLAGGGEEQFF. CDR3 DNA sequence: TGTGCCAGTAGTCTCGCGGGGGGCGGCGAGGAGCAGTTCTTC.

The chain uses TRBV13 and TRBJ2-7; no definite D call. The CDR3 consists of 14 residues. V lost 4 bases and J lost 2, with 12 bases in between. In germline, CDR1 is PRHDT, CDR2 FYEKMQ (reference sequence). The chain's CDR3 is CASSYAGNAYEQYF. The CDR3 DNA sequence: TGTGCCAGCAGCTATGCAGGAAACGCCTACGAGCAGTACTTC. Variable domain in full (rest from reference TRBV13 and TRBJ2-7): AAGVIQSPRHLIKEKRETATLKCYPIPRHDTVYWYQQGPGQDPQFLISFYEKMQSDKGSIPDRFSAQQFSDYHSELNMSSLELGDSALYFCASSYAGNAYEQYFGPGTRLTVT.

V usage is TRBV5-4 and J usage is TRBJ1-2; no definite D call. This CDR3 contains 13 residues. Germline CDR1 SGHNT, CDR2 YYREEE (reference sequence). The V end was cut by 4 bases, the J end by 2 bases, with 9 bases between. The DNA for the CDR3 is TGTGCCAGCAGCCTCATCCAAAACTATGGCTACACCTTC. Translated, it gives CASSLIQNYGYTF.

The CDR3 reads CASSIEGRGSRDTQYF. CDR3 DNA sequence: TGTGCCAGTAGTATAGAGGGACGGGGATCCAGAGATACGCAGTATTTT. The rearrangement links TRBV19 to TRBJ2-3; D assignment may be TRBD1 or TRBD2 (5 bases each). The ends were cut back, 0 bases at V and 5 bases at J, with 15 bases in the middle. CDR1 is LNHDA and CDR2 is SQIVND in the germline V gene (reference sequence). This CDR3 spans 16 amino acids.

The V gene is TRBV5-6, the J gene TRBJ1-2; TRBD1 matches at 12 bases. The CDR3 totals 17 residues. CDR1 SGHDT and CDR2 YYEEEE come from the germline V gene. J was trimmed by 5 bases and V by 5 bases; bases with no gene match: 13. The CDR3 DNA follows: TGTGCCAGCAGGCTTGCCGGGACAGGGGGCGGTAGTTATGGCTACACCTTC. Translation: CASRLAGTGGGSYGYTF.